This T cell receptor (beta chain) appears in the sequencing data of a study of T-cell memory formation after mild COVID-19. About the research overall: TCR clusters mostly belonged to single donors. Study results and limitations: Those CD4+ clones that contracted were mainly in CM and EM (CD8+ ones in EMRA). Memory cells collected pre-infection included some clones that later responded, suggesting cross-reactive memory joined.

This clonotype has at least ten counts. Its antigen is not known. A single record per CDR3 protein comes from TCRdb applying MiXCR to the 5' RACE reads. The table has some 29,000 distinct CDR3 sequences, roughly 16% seen once; the top ten hold more than 1.3%. The source of this sequence is an adult who had mild COVID-19 (a few samples of this study predate the infection). Cell type and time point are not known. Sample: PBMCs or a T cell subset sorted from them (not recorded which).

CDR3: CASSSERLAGGPRDEQFF. The CDR3 DNA sequence: TGTGCCAGCAGCTCCGAGAGGCTAGCGGGGGGGCCTAGAGATGAGCAGTTCTTC. The chain carries TRBV7-3 and TRBJ2-1; TRBD2 aligns across 12 bases. The junction had 15 bases not matched to a gene; V was cut back by 4 bases and J by 8 bases. Germline lookup yields CDR1 SGHTA and CDR2 FQGTGA. The CDR3 sequence is 18 residues long.